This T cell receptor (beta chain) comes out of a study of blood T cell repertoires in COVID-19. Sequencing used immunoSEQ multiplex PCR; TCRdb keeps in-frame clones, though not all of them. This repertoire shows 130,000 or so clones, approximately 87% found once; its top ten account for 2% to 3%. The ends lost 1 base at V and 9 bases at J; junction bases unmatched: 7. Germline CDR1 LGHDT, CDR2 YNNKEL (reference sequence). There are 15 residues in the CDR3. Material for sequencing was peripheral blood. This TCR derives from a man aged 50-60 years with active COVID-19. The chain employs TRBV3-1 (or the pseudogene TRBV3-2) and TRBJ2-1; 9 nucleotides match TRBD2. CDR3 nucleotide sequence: TGTGCCAGCAGCCAAGTTGGCGGGGGGGTTGGTGAGCAGTTCTTC. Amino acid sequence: CASSQVGGGVGEQFF.